The present TCR beta chain was sequenced within a study of T cells in Graves' hyperthyroidism and ophthalmopathy. Overall study results and limits: Before onset, ophthalmopathy was predicted by the model a median around 6.2 months earlier.

This clonotype was seen ten or more times. What it binds is unknown. RNA transcripts yielded amplified TCR beta CDR3 regions. During a first-round RT-PCR of the TCR CDR3, the HTBI primer set was used. TCRdb re-called the multiplex PCR reads with MiXCR, one entry per CDR3 protein. The data show a few hundred thousand distinct CDR3 sequences, 14% seen once. Exclusion followed for patients with uncontrolled infection, other autoimmune disease, pregnancy or lactation. Trimming removed 6 bases at V and 0 bases at J, with 10 bases between. Per germline, CDR1 SNHLY and CDR2 FYNNEI. CDR3 length equals 14 residues.

Input material: blood. V usage is TRBV2 and J usage is TRBJ2-3; D is ambiguous. The receptor's source is a woman aged 40 to 50 with Graves' hyperthyroidism. The DNA for the CDR3 is TGTGCCAGCAGGGCGACCTTGAGCACAGATACGCAGTATTTT. Translating gives CASRATLSTDTQYF.